The sequence of this T cell receptor beta chain was determined in a study of B cell selection in AIRE deficiency (dated by TCRdb to about 2019). For context, the study as a whole: TCRbeta repertoires of sorted blood CD4+ conventional T cells and regulatory T cells were compared between AIRE-deficient patients and healthy controls. The TCR-sequenced cohort comprised about five AIRE-deficient APECED patients and about five healthy control donors. Beyond this particular receptor, the publication reports: Roughly 33% of the Treg TCRbeta sequences shared among healthy donors turned up in patient Tconv cells, suggesting that Treg-biased clones are diverted into the Tconv compartment. Among fewer than 4,000 shared Treg TCRbeta sequences, 31.6% were shared exclusively by healthy donors and approximately 9% exclusively by patients, which suggests that Treg selection is less efficient in the absence of AIRE. Only TCRbeta chains were sequenced, and roughly 35% of shared healthy-donor Treg sequences were also present in healthy Tconv cells, possibly due to differing TCRalpha chains. In AIRE-deficient patients, Tconv and Treg cells had TCRBV gene usage, CDR3 length and TCR diversity comparable to those in healthy donors. Shared Treg sequences had shorter CDR3s, reflecting a bias toward rearrangements with few non-templated nucleotide insertions.

For this chain, trimming is 5 bases at the V end and 2 bases at the J end, and the number of junction bases without a gene match is 8. For CDR1 and CDR2, the germline V gene lists MDHEN and SYDVKM. Inclusive of the bounding cysteine and phenylalanine, the CDR3 is 17 residues long. The DNA shown is the 51-base CDR3, in frame from base 1. To note about this clone: Its specific antigen is unknown. The input lacks base qualities; no much larger clone sits a single base away.

The immunoSEQ platform was used to sequence the TCRbeta chain. For the original study's pipeline: When conventional T cell repertoires were pooled, patients gave approximately 99,000 distinct in-frame TCRbeta sequences, while healthy donors gave 130,000 to 150,000. Treg TCRbeta sequences found in two or more individuals were classed as public, and these public Treg TCRbeta sequences were then looked for in Tconv repertoires. Differences between groups were assessed by Mann-Whitney U tests with Bonferroni-Dunn correction in GraphPad Prism 7.03. TCRdb obtained this table from immuneACCESS and retained in-frame rearrangements with V and J assigned. These tables miss some clones; where compared with another copy, unresolved V genes account for less than half of the shortfall, and the remainder is unexplained. D and trimming come from the DNA, and the V and J calls and clone size come from that table. The sample table holds some 25,000 clones, of which almost 98% were seen once. The top ten clonotypes cover 0.2% of the sample.

Conventional CD4 T cells were sorted as cells that were CD4+CD127+. The AIRE-deficient patients had APECED syndrome. Tconv and Treg cells for TCRbeta sequencing were sorted on a FACSAria flow cytometer. The sorted cells went into 5-ml round-bottom polystyrene tubes, and the dry cell pellets were then frozen at -80 degrees C until sequencing. The sequence links TRBV28 to TRBJ1-5, with 11 central nucleotides matching TRBD1. Sequencing was done on a sample of conventional CD4+ T cells sorted from PBMCs. This TCR was recovered from a human donor with AIRE deficiency. This receptor carries the CDR3 CASSPWMGQGGNQPQHF. The nucleotide sequence reads as follows: TGTGCCAGCAGTCCATGGATGGGACAGGGGGGCAATCAGCCCCAGCATTTT.